Listed here is a single T cell receptor beta chain. Produced via immunoSEQ multiplex PCR; TCRdb's table is partial and in-frame only. Here the sample spans 30,000 or so clones, about 91% being singletons. Germline V gene sequence: CDR1 MDHEN, CDR2 SYDVKM. The CDR3 is made up of 15 amino acids. V shed 5 bases, J shed 6 bases, and the junction held 7 bases outside the gene matches. Time point defined: new active TB diagnosis, blood taken before or within 7 days of starting treatment. HIV-seronegative South African adults aged 18 years or older had newly diagnosed active tuberculosis. The source of the sample is a study of T cells in tuberculosis.

The chain joins TRBV28 to TRBJ1-6, with 7 bases lining up with TRBD1. The source material was PBMCs, sampled at tuberculosis diagnosis. The sequence was collected from an adult with tuberculosis. Some clones in this sample may be carry-over from other donors' samples. This CDR3 reads CASSTLDRSNSPLHF. As DNA, the CDR3 is TGTGCCAGCAGTACACTGGACAGGAGTAATTCACCCCTCCACTTT.